These 31 T cell receptor beta chains share one sample of origin, sequenced in a study of blood T cell repertoires in COVID-19. The table came from immunoSEQ multiplex PCR; TCRdb's copy has only in-frame clones and leaves some out. The data show about 81,000 clones, approximately 85% seen once. The specimen was peripheral blood. These receptors were collected from a human donor in a cohort sampled during active COVID-19.

The chain recombines TRBV4-3 with TRBJ2-3, with unresolved D. Deletions cut 3 bases from V and 0 bases from J, with 10 bases between. The CDR3 loop spans 15 amino acids. From germline, CDR1 is LGHNA and CDR2 YSLEER. The CDR3 spells CASSQDSSSTDTQYF. CDR3 sequence (DNA): TGCGCCAGCAGCCAGGATAGCAGTAGCACAGATACGCAGTATTTT.

The chain has TRBV24-1 and TRBJ1-1, with 7 bases matching TRBD1. Trimming removed 4 bases from V and 1 base from J; junction bases left unmatched: 2. Germline CDR1 is KGHDR and CDR2 is SFDVKD. The CDR3 is 14 amino acids. CDR3 in amino acids: CATSDGTANTEAFF. The CDR3 DNA reads TGTGCCACCAGTGACGGGACAGCGAACACTGAAGCTTTCTTT.

The J gene is TRBJ1-2, the V gene TRBV2; 7 positions match TRBD1. CDR3 length: 12 amino acids. V was pared by 9 bases and J by 4 bases, with 5 bases of the junction left unmatched. Per the germline V gene, CDR1 is SNHLY and CDR2 is FYNNEI. CDR3 DNA sequence: TGTGCCAGTTACAGGGGTGCCTATGGCTACACCTTC. It specifies CASYRGAYGYTF.

This clone was seen a handful of times. The J gene is TRBJ2-1, the V gene TRBV24-1; D unclear. The CDR3 has 12 residues. Germline V CDR1 and CDR2: KGHDR, SFDVKD. The V end lost 3 bases, the J end lost 11 bases, and 10 bases lay between the germline ends. Here the CDR3 DNA reads TGTGCCACCAGTGATCCCGCGGAACAGCAGTTCTTC. It codes for CATSDPAEQQFF.

The chain couples TRBV21-1 to TRBJ1-1. TRBV21-1 is marked as a pseudogene. The CDR3 runs 9 residues. The CDR3 DNA reads as TGTGCCAGCAGCAAAGCGGAGCCCTTT. Encoded protein: CASSKAEPF.

This chain uses TRBV11-2 with TRBJ2-5; 12 nucleotides agree with TRBD2. CDR1 SGHAT and CDR2 FQNNGV come from the germline V gene. The CDR3 extends over 15 amino acids. J lost 1 base, V lost 5 bases, and 2 bases had no gene match. CDR3 coding DNA: TGTGCCAGCAGCGGACTAGCGGGATCCCAAGAGACCCAGTACTTC. Its translation is CASSGLAGSQETQYF.

This chain joins TRBV12-3 or TRBV12-4 and TRBJ1-2; tentatively, D is TRBD1 (5 bases). Trimming removed 6 bases at V and 8 bases at J, with 13 bases between. The CDR3 consists of 12 residues. In nucleotides, the CDR3 is TGTGCCAGCAGCCCCCCGGGGGAGGGCTACACCTTC. Amino acids: CASSPPGEGYTF.

This rearrangement joins TRBV10-1 to TRBJ2-1; 8 bases fit TRBD1. Trimming took 4 bases from V and 5 from J; bases not matched to a gene: 1. CDR3 length: 13 residues. From germline, CDR1 is WNHNN and CDR2 SYGVQD (reference sequence). The CDR3 loop reads CASSGQGNNEQFF. The CDR3 nucleotides read TGCGCCAGCAGTGGACAGGGGAACAATGAGCAGTTCTTC.

The V gene is TRBV29-1, the J gene TRBJ2-3; 10 bases are a match to TRBD1. The CDR3 consists of 14 residues. From germline, CDR1 is SQVTM and CDR2 ANQGSEA. J gave up 3 bases and V 3 bases, and 3 bases lay outside the gene matches. The CDR3 is CSVEVGQGTDTQYF. The CDR3 bases are TGCAGCGTTGAGGTGGGACAGGGGACAGATACGCAGTATTTT.

This clone turned up a few times. This chain uses TRBV12-2 with TRBJ1-5. TRBV12-2 counts as a pseudogene. The CDR3 sequence is 16 residues long. This CDR3 reads CASRERGPRSNQPQHF. The CDR3 DNA follows: TGTGCAAGTCGCGAACGCGGGCCGCGAAGCAATCAGCCCCAGCATTTT.

The V and J genes are TRBV13 and TRBJ1-1; 8 positions agree with TRBD1. Losses at the gene ends were 6 bases for V and 1 base for J; bases not matched to a gene: 4. The length of the CDR3 is 14 residues. CDR1 is PRHDT and CDR2 is FYEKMQ in the germline V gene (reference sequence). CDR3 bases: TGTGCCAGCAGTCAGGGACAGGCGAACACTGAAGCTTTCTTT. Its translation: CASSQGQANTEAFF.

This clone was recorded only once. The chain links TRBV11-3 to TRBJ2-1; 9 nucleotides line up with TRBD1. Germline values: CDR1 SGHNT, CDR2 YENEEA. V gave up 5 bases and J gave up 1 base; unmatched junction bases: 9. This CDR3 comprises 17 residues. The CDR3 DNA reads as TGTGCCAGCAGCCTGGACAGGGGAAAAGGTTCCTACAATGAGCAGTTCTTC. Translating gives CASSLDRGKGSYNEQFF. The entire variable domain, with the rest obtained from reference TRBV11-3 and TRBJ2-1, is as follows: EAGVVQSPRYKIIEKKQPVAFWCNPISGHNTLYWYLQNLGQGPELLIRYENEEAVDDSQLPKDRFSAERLKGVDSTLKIQPAELGDSAVYLCASSLDRGKGSYNEQFFGPGTRLTVL.

With respect to this clone: This same CDR3 is encoded by further DNA sequences in the sample. The CDR3 sequence is CASRGTGQETQYF. Written as DNA, the CDR3 is TGCGCCAGCAGAGGTACGGGCCAAGAGACCCAGTACTTC. This rearrangement joins TRBV5-1 to TRBJ2-5, with unresolved D. Germline lookup yields CDR1 SGHRS and CDR2 YFSETQ. The CDR3 spans 13 residues. Trimming shortened V by 5 bases and J by 1 base, and 9 bases separated the two germline ends. Full variable domain (rest looked up from reference TRBV5-1 and TRBJ2-5): KAGVTQTPRYLIKTRGQQVTLSCSPISGHRSVSWYQQTPGQGLQFLFEYFSETQRNKGNFPGRFSGRQFSNSRSEMNVSTLELGDSALYLCASRGTGQETQYFGPGTRLLVL.

V gene TRBV28 combines with J gene TRBJ2-7, with 8 bases matching TRBD2. The trim removed 3 bases at V and 2 bases at J, leaving 6 bases unmatched. Germline-derived CDR1 and CDR2 are MDHEN and SYDVKM. The CDR3 runs 15 residues. For the CDR3, the DNA is TGTGCCAGCAGTTTTTCGGTAGCGGGGACCTACGAGCAGTACTTC. It encodes CASSFSVAGTYEQYF.

The J gene is TRBJ2-3, the V gene TRBV29-1; 9 positions agree with TRBD1. The germline CDR1 and CDR2 sequences are SQVTM and ANQGSEA. The J segment lost 8 bases and the V segment lost 4 bases, leaving 10 bases of the junction unmatched. CDR3 length: 14 residues. Here the CDR3 DNA reads TGCAGCGTTGGCGGGGGACAGGGCCGAGGTACGCAGTATTTT. It codes for CSVGGGQGRGTQYF.

The chain recombines TRBV3-1 (or the pseudogene TRBV3-2) with TRBJ1-6, with a weak D call TRBD1 (5 bases). Looked up from germline, CDR1 is LGHDT and CDR2 is YNNKEL (reference sequence). The V end was cut by 1 base, the J end by 10 bases, with 14 bases between. This CDR3 comprises 15 residues. CDR3 in DNA: TGTGCCAGCAGCCAAGTCCGGGACTTTGGCTCACCCCTCCACTTT. Residues: CASSQVRDFGSPLHF.

This clone came up a few times. V and J are TRBV7-9 and TRBJ2-2, with D perhaps matching TRBD2 (7 bases). The CDR3 runs 15 residues. Trimming shortened V by 2 bases and J by 4 bases, and 11 bases separated the two germline ends. Germline V CDR1 and CDR2: SEHNR, FQNEAQ (reference sequence). The CDR3 loop reads CASSLTGRVTGELFF. The CDR3 DNA sequence: TGTGCCAGCAGCTTAACAGGGAGGGTCACCGGGGAGCTGTTTTTT.

The rearrangement links TRBV29-1 to TRBJ2-1, with D possibly being TRBD2 (5 bases). CDR3 size: 12 residues. Looked up from germline, CDR1 is SQVTM and CDR2 is ANQGSEA. V lost 6 bases and J lost 3, with 9 bases in between. As DNA, the CDR3 is TGCAGCGTAGCTACTAGCTACAATGAGCAGTTCTTC. Protein sequence: CSVATSYNEQFF.

CDR3: CASSSAGGVSAAFF. The CDR3 DNA is TGTGCCAGCAGCTCCGCGGGGGGGGTGTCGGCCGCTTTCTTT. J is TRBJ1-1 and V is TRBV11-2; possible D gene TRBD1, 5 bases. CDR1 SGHAT and CDR2 FQNNGV come from the germline V gene. The CDR3 has 14 residues. The V gene lost 4 bases and the J gene lost 11 bases, with 20 bases spanning the gap. The variable domain in full, with the rest retrieved from reference TRBV11-2 and TRBJ1-1, is EAGVAQSPRYKIIEKRQSVAFWCNPISGHATLYWYQQILGQGPKLLIQFQNNGVVDDSQLPKDRFSAERLKGVDSTLKIQPAKLEDSAVYLCASSSAGGVSAAFFGQGTRLTVV.

This clone was picked up one time. This chain links TRBV29-1 with TRBJ1-2; maybe TRBD1 (6 bases). Looked up from germline, CDR1 is SQVTM and CDR2 is ANQGSEA. The length of the CDR3 is 14 residues. V dropped 6 bases and J dropped 4 bases, with 18 bases sitting between them. CDR3 amino acids: CSVLPQGRAYGYTF. The CDR3 nucleotides read TGCAGCGTATTACCTCAGGGGAGGGCCTATGGCTACACCTTC.

The chain recombines TRBV7-2 with TRBJ1-2, with 7 bases matching TRBD1. V gave up 5 bases and J gave up 5 bases; unmatched junction bases: 8. The CDR3 spans 14 residues. CDR1 SGHTA and CDR2 FQGNSA come from the germline V gene. Written as DNA, the CDR3 is TGTGCCAGCAGCGGCTACAGGGGCCCGTATGGCTACACCTTC. It translates to CASSGYRGPYGYTF.

This clone has just a few counts. The chain combines TRBV6-6 with TRBJ2-7; D is ambiguous. Germline-derived CDR1 and CDR2 are MNHNY and SVGAGI (reference sequence). This CDR3 comprises 11 residues. V dropped 6 bases and J dropped 3 bases, with 6 bases sitting between them. The CDR3 nucleotides read TGTGCCAGCAGGTGGAGCTACGAGCAGTACTTC. Translating it yields CASRWSYEQYF.

The rearrangement links TRBV7-9 to TRBJ1-2; D unclear. CDR1 and CDR2 from the germline V gene are SEHNR and FQNEAQ (reference sequence). This CDR3 is built from 14 residues. Trimming stripped 1 base from V and 1 base from J, with 7 bases between. The CDR3 spells CASSLVESNYGYTF. The CDR3, as DNA: TGTGCCAGCAGCTTAGTTGAGAGTAACTATGGCTACACCTTC.

In this sample, this clone turned up many times. Other DNA sequences of this sample code for an identical CDR3. This chain joins TRBV4-3 and TRBJ2-7; 9 nucleotides agree with TRBD1. J gave up 0 bases and V 4 bases, and 10 bases lay outside the gene matches. This CDR3 has 17 residues. Germline values: CDR1 LGHNA, CDR2 YSLEER. The CDR3 here is CASSPRTGDSSSYEQYF. The CDR3 DNA follows: TGCGCCAGCAGCCCCAGGACAGGGGACTCGAGCTCCTACGAGCAGTACTTC.

V and J are TRBV3-1 (or the pseudogene TRBV3-2) and TRBJ1-5; D is uncertain. V shed 8 bases and J shed 0 bases, with 11 bases lying between them. There are 14 residues in the CDR3. Germline assignment: CDR1 LGHDT and CDR2 YNNKEL (reference sequence). The DNA for the CDR3 is TGTGCCAGCCGGAGACTTTATAGCAATCAGCCCCAGCATTTT. This codes for CASRRLYSNQPQHF.

The J gene is TRBJ1-1, the V gene TRBV28; D not certain. Germline assignment: CDR1 MDHEN and CDR2 SYDVKM. Trimming took 7 bases from V and 1 from J, leaving 7 bases between them. The CDR3 is 12 amino acids. Written as DNA, the CDR3 is TGTGCCAGCACGGGAGGGAACACTGAAGCTTTCTTT. Translated, it gives CASTGGNTEAFF. Full variable domain (remainder filled in from reference TRBV28 and TRBJ1-1): DVKVTQSSRYLVKRTGEKVFLECVQDMDHENMFWYRQDPGLGLRLIYFSYDVKMKEKGDIPEGYSVSREKKERFSLILESASTNQTSMYLCASTGGNTEAFFGQGTRLTVV.

The chain uses TRBV27 and TRBJ2-5; no firm D call. V was pared by 1 base and J by 2 bases, with 8 bases between. In germline, CDR1 is MNHEY, CDR2 SMNVEV (reference sequence). The CDR3 length is 14 residues. The CDR3, as DNA: TGTGCCAGCAGTTTATACAGCAGACAAGAGACCCAGTACTTC. Encoded protein: CASSLYSRQETQYF.

The J gene is TRBJ1-2, the V gene TRBV4-1; TRBD1 agrees at 8 bases. The CDR3 sequence is 16 residues long. Per germline, CDR1 MGHRA and CDR2 YSYEKL. Unmatched junction bases numbered 6, after V lost 1 base and J lost 2 bases. The CDR3 protein is CASSQAPGGLNYGYTF. Here the CDR3 DNA reads TGCGCCAGCAGCCAAGCGCCAGGGGGCCTAAACTATGGCTACACCTTC.

The sample holds many counts of this clone. J is TRBJ1-6 and V is TRBV2; TRBD1 agrees at 9 bases. With 7 bases clipped from V and 13 bases from J, the junction kept 8 bases outside the gene matches. Germline lookup yields CDR1 SNHLY and CDR2 FYNNEI. The CDR3 consists of 13 residues. The CDR3 loop is CASTTGQGIPLHF. DNA for the CDR3: TGTGCCAGCACCACTGGACAGGGGATCCCCCTCCACTTT.

This clone was detected only a few times. The chain employs TRBV7-2 and TRBJ2-2; 9 nucleotides line up with TRBD2. The CDR3 contains 16 residues. The J segment lost 6 bases and the V segment lost 2 bases, leaving 7 bases of the junction unmatched. Per the germline V gene, CDR1 is SGHTA and CDR2 is FQGNSA. CDR3 loop: CASSLRRSGSSGELFF. The CDR3 DNA reads as TGTGCCAGCAGCTTACGTCGTAGCGGGAGCTCCGGGGAGCTGTTTTTT.

The CDR3 reads CSVDRGTGGFEQYF. CDR3 sequence (DNA): TGCAGCGTTGATCGGGGGACAGGAGGTTTCGAGCAGTACTTC. The rearrangement joins TRBV29-1 to TRBJ2-7, with TRBD1 identical over 8 bases. The CDR3 sequence is 14 residues long. V lost 3 bases, J lost 6 bases, and 10 bases stayed unmatched. Germline V gene lookup returns CDR1 SQVTM and CDR2 ANQGSEA.